A single T cell receptor (beta chain) is shown here with its context. What it binds is not known. Assayed TCR templates numbered about 10^5 for each sample. Clones were read by immunoSEQ multiplex PCR, and TCRdb kept only the in-frame ones, dropping some. Of fewer than 130,000 clones in the sample, roughly 92% were seen once. This entry is derived from a study of siplizumab effects on memory and regulatory T cells. The study's findings and limits: Alloreactive sequences whose origin lay in unstimulated CD4+ memory cells were significantly reduced by siplizumab. In unstimulated cells, naive T cells appeared more diverse than memory T cells and seemed major alloresponse contributors. Roughly 80-97% of dividing CD4+ or CD8+ clones were without an attributable naive or memory phenotype.

The CDR3 loop spans 13 amino acids. CDR1 SGDLS and CDR2 YYNGEE come from the germline V gene. Trimming shortened V by 2 bases and J by 4 bases, and 8 bases separated the two germline ends. This chain connects TRBV9 to TRBJ2-3, with unresolved D. The TCR was taken from a human donor in good health. The sequencing input was CD4+ T cells sorted from blood. The CDR3 region is CASSVAPPDTQYF. CDR3 sequence (DNA): TGTGCCAGCAGCGTCGCTCCACCAGATACGCAGTATTTT.